Listed below are T cell receptor beta chains from one sample, sequenced in a study of blood T cell repertoires in COVID-19. Some clones are missing from TCRdb's copy, which holds only in-frame ones; the method was immunoSEQ multiplex PCR. Of 390,000 or so clones in the sample, roughly 87% are singletons; the top ten hold approximately 4.7%. Source material: PBMCs or T cells enriched from blood (not recorded which). Receptors originate from a woman aged 50 to 60 who had recovered from COVID-19. Each CDR3 is given with its conserved first and last residue. The D gene is left open where the match is weak. Some rows have no size entry. The others give once, few or many, or a class for an expanded clone.

d_gene	v_gene	j_gene	abundance	CDR3nt	CDR3aa
TRBD2	TRBV2	TRBJ2-1	.	TGTGCCAGCAGTACCGCGGGGGGGAGCTCCTACAATGAGCAGTTCTTC	CASSTAGGSSYNEQFF
.	TRBV23-1	TRBJ2-7	.	TGCGCCAGCAGTCAATCTCGCCAGGTATGCCCCTACGAGCAGTACTTC	CASSQSRQVCPYEQYF
.	TRBV7-9	TRBJ2-5	.	TGTGCCAGCAGCTTAGTTGGGCGGGGTAACCCCCAAGAGACCCAGTACTTC	CASSLVGRGNPQETQYF
.	TRBV27	TRBJ1-4	few	TGTGCCAGCAGTTTACTGGGAGGCTGGAATGAAAAACTGTTTTTT	CASSLLGGWNEKLFF
.	TRBV7-2	TRBJ1-2	.	TGTGCCAGCAGCCCCGGGGAGGGACGGGAGAACTATGGCTACACCTTC	CASSPGEGRENYGYTF
TRBD2	TRBV5-1	TRBJ2-3	.	TGCGCCAGCAGGGGAGCGGGATGGGAACCAGATACGCAGTATTTT	CASRGAGWEPDTQYF
.	TRBV10-2	TRBJ2-5	.	TGCGCCAGCAGTCTGCAACAGGGCCGACCGGGGACCCAGTACTTC	CASSLQQGRPGTQYF
.	TRBV9	TRBJ1-1	.	TGTGCCAGCAGCGTACGAACAGGGATGGACACTGAAGCTTTCTTT	CASSVRTGMDTEAFF
TRBD1	TRBV30	TRBJ2-7	.	TGTGCCTGGTCCAGACAGGGGGCTAGCGAGCAGTACTTC	CAWSRQGASEQYF
TRBD1	TRBV27	TRBJ2-2	.	TGTGCCAGCAGAACATCCGACAGGGACACCGGGGAGCTGTTTTTT	CASRTSDRDTGELFF
TRBD2	TRBV3-1/TRBV3-2	TRBJ2-7	.	TGTGCCAGCAGCCGCGGGACTAGCGGGAGATACGAGCAGTACTTC	CASSRGTSGRYEQYF
TRBD1	TRBV5-1	TRBJ1-2	few	TGCGCCAGCAGCTTGGACCGGACAGGGGGCGCGGGCTACACCTTC	CASSLDRTGGAGYTF
.	TRBV24-1	TRBJ2-1	.	TGTGCCACCAGTGATTTGCAAGGGGGGGACAATGAGCAGTTCTTC	CATSDLQGGDNEQFF
TRBD1	TRBV4-3	TRBJ1-1	.	TGCGCCAGCAGCCAAGGCGGGGACAGATGGAACACTGAAGCTTTCTTT	CASSQGGDRWNTEAFF
.	TRBV5-1	TRBJ1-6	.	TGCGCCAGCAGCCCTAGTGCCGGGACAAATAATTCACCCCTCCACTTT	CASSPSAGTNNSPLHF
.	TRBV27	TRBJ1-2	once	TGTGCCAGCAGTGCCCAACAGGGTGACTATGGCTACACCTTC	CASSAQQGDYGYTF
.	TRBV6-2/TRBV6-3	TRBJ2-7	.	TGTGCCAGCAGTGTCCGACGGAGCTACCGCTCCTACGAGCAGTACTTC	CASSVRRSYRSYEQYF
.	TRBV20-1	TRBJ1-2	.	TGCAGTGCTCAGGACGCGGGGGGCTACACCTTC	CSAQDAGGYTF
.	TRBV6-1	TRBJ1-1	.	TGTGCCAGCAGTGAAGAACAGACTATGAACACTGAAGCTTTCTTT	CASSEEQTMNTEAFF
.	TRBV5-8	TRBJ1-6	.	TGTGCCAGCAGCCCGCCTCCGGAGCGGCCCCTCCACTTT	CASSPPPERPLHF
TRBD1	TRBV5-1	TRBJ1-2	.	TGCGCCAGCAGCTTGGACGGACAGGTCTATGGCTACACCTTC	CASSLDGQVYGYTF
TRBD1	TRBV30	TRBJ2-7	.	TGTGCCTGGAGTCCACATTCTATACAGGGGCAAGAGCAGTACTTC	CAWSPHSIQGQEQYF
TRBD1	TRBV2	TRBJ1-5	.	TGTGCCAGCAGTCAACAGGGGATAAGGAGCAATCAGCCCCAGCATTTT	CASSQQGIRSNQPQHF
.	TRBV7-3	TRBJ2-1	.	TGTGCCAGCAGCGGACCGGGACGGGAGAGCTCCTACAATGAGCAGTTCTTC	CASSGPGRESSYNEQFF
TRBD1	TRBV15	TRBJ1-3	.	TGTGCCACCAGCAGAGAGGGACAGACAGACACCATATATTTT	CATSREGQTDTIYF
TRBD1	TRBV7-9	TRBJ1-2	.	TGTGCCAGCAGCTTAGGCCGGGACAGCTTGGACCGCGGTGGCTACACCTTC	CASSLGRDSLDRGGYTF
.	TRBV12-3/TRBV12-4	TRBJ2-1	.	TGTGCCAGCAGGGGATTAGCGTTGGAGCAGTTCTTC	CASRGLALEQFF
TRBD1	TRBV5-5	TRBJ2-7	.	TGTGCCAGCAGCATTGACAGGGGCGAGCAGTACTTC	CASSIDRGEQYF
.	TRBV12-3/TRBV12-4	TRBJ1-1	.	TGTGCCAGCAGTTTCGGTAGAAGCACTGAAGCTTTCTTT	CASSFGRSTEAFF
TRBD2	TRBV19	TRBJ2-3	.	TGTGCCAGTAGTAAAATCGGGACTAGCGGGAGAGTAGATACGCAGTATTTT	CASSKIGTSGRVDTQYF
.	TRBV6-2/TRBV6-3	TRBJ1-2	.	TGTGCCAGCAGTCCCGCAGGCAGCCCACCTGGCTACACCTTC	CASSPAGSPPGYTF
.	TRBV19	TRBJ2-1	.	TGTGCCAGTAGTATTTACGCTAGTTACAATGAGCAGTTCTTC	CASSIYASYNEQFF
.	TRBV5-6	TRBJ1-5	many	TGTGCCAGCAGCCTAAGAGGACAGTCCCATCAGCCCCAGCATTTT	CASSLRGQSHQPQHF